This TCR beta chain is from a study of blood T cell repertoires in COVID-19. On the study more broadly: Samples of COVID-19 (acute and convalescent) were obtained from the United States, Italy and Spain. The cDNA or gDNA used as material had been derived from T cells, B-cell-depleted T cells, or PBMCs.

The protocol was immunoSEQ multiplex PCR, while the TCRdb copy is restricted to in-frame clones and leaves out a portion. The sample has more than 85,000 clones, less than 85% seen once; the top ten hold about 4.1%. The sample holds one count of this clone. Germline V lookup: CDR1 MDHEN, CDR2 SYDVKM. Trimming pared 6 bases from V and 11 bases from J, leaving 20 bases between. CDR3 length: 14 residues. The V call is TRBV28, the J call TRBJ1-5; tentatively, D is TRBD1 (6 bases). What was sequenced was peripheral blood. This TCR was sampled from a woman aged 80 or over with acute or convalescent COVID-19. CDR3 sequence reads: CASSKTGSVGSQHF. DNA for the CDR3: TGTGCCAGCAGCAAGACAGGAAGCGTAGGGTCCCAGCATTTT.